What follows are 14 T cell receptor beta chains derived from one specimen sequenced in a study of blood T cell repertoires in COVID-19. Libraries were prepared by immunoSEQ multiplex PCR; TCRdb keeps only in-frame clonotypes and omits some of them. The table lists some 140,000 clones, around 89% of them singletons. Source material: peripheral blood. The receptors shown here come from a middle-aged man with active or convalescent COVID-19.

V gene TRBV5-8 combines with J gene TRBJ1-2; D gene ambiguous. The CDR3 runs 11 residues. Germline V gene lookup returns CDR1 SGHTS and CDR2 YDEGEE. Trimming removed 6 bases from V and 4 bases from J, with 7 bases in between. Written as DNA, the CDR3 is TGTGCCAGCACCCGAGGCTATGGCTACACCTTC. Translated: CASTRGYGYTF.

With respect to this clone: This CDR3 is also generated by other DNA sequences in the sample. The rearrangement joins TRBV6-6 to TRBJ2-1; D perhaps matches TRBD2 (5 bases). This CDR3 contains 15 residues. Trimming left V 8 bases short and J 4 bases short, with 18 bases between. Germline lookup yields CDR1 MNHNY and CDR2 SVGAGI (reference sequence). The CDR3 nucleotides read TGTGCCAGCCAAACCTCCGGGATCCTATACAATGAGCAGTTCTTC. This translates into CASQTSGILYNEQFF.

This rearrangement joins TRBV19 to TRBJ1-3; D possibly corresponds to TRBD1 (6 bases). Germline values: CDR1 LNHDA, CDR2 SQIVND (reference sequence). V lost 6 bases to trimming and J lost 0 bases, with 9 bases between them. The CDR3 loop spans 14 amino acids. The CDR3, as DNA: TGTGCCAGTAGCAGGGGATTCTCTGGAAACACCATATATTTT. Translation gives CASSRGFSGNTIYF.

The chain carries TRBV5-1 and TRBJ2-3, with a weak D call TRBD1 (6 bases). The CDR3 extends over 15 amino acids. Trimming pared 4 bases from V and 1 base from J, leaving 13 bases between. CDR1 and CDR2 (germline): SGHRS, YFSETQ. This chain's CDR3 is CASSPPGQGTDTQYF. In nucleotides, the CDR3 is TGCGCCAGCAGCCCACCGGGACAAGGCACAGATACGCAGTATTTT.

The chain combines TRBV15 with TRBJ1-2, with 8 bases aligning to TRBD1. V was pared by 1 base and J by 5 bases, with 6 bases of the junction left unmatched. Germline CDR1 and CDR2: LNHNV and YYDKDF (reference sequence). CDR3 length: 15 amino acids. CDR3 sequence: CATSRAQGAGYGYTF. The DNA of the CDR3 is TGTGCCACCAGCAGAGCTCAGGGGGCCGGTTATGGCTACACCTTC.

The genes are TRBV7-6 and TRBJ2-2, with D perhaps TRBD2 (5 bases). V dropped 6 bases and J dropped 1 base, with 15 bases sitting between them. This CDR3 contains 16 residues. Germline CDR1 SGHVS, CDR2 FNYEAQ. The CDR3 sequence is CASSLLSGKNTGELFF. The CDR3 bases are TGTGCCAGCAGTTTACTCAGCGGAAAGAACACCGGGGAGCTGTTTTTT. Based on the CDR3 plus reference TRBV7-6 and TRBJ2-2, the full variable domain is GAGVSQSPRYKVTKRGQDVALRCDPISGHVSLYWYRQALGQGPEFLTYFNYEAQQDKSGLPNDRFSAERPEGSISTLTIQRTEQRDSAMYRCASSLLSGKNTGELFFGEGSRLTVL.

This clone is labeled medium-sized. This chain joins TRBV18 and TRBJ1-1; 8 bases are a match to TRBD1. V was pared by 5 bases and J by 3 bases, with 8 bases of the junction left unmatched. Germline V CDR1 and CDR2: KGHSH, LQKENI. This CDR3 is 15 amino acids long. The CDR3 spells CASSYGTGPYTEAFF. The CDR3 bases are TGTGCCAGCTCATACGGGACAGGACCATACACTGAAGCTTTCTTT. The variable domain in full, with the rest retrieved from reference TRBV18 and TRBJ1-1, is NAGVMQNPRHLVRRRGQEARLRCSPMKGHSHVYWYRQLPEEGLKFMVYLQKENIIDESGMPKERFSAEFPKEGPSILRIQQVVRGDSAAYFCASSYGTGPYTEAFFGQGTRLTVV.

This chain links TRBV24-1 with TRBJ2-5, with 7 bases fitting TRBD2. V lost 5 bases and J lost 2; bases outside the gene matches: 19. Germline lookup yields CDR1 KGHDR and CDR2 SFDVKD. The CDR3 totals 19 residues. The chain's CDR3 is CATSGFLTPTLARQETQYF. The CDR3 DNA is TGTGCCACCAGTGGATTCTTAACTCCAACACTAGCGCGACAAGAGACCCAGTACTTC.

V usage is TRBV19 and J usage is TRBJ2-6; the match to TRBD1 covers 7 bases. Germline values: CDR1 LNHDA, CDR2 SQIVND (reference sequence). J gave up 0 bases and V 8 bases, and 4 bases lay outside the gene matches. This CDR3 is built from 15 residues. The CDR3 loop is CASGDSFSGANVLTF. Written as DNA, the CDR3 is TGTGCCAGTGGGGACAGCTTCTCTGGGGCCAACGTCCTGACTTTC.

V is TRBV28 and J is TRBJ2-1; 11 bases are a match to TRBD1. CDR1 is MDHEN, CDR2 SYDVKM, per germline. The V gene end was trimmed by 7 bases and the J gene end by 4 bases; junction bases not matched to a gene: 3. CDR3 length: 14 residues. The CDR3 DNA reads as TGTGCCAGCAAGGACAGGGGGCAGTACAATGAGCAGTTCTTC. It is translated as CASKDRGQYNEQFF.

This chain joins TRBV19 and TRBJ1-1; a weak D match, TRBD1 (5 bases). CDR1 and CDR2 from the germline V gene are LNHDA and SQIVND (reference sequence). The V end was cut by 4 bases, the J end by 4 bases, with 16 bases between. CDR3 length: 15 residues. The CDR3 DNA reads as TGTGCCAGTAGTACTTTAGGAGGGGCGGGCACTGAAGCTTTCTTT. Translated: CASSTLGGAGTEAFF.

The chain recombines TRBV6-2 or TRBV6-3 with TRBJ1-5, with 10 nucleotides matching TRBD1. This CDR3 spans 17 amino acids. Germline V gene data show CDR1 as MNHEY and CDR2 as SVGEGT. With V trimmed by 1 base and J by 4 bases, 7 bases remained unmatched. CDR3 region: CASSYLGQGPENQPQHF. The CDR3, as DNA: TGTGCCAGCAGTTACTTGGGACAGGGGCCGGAGAATCAGCCCCAGCATTTT.

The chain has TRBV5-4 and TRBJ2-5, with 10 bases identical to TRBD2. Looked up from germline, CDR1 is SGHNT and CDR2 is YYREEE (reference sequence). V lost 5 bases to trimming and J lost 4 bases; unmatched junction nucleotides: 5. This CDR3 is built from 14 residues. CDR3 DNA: TGTGCCAGCAGTAGGGGGACTAGCGTAGAGACCCAGTACTTC. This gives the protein CASSRGTSVETQYF.

This CDR3 reads CASSISGGAFAVETQYF. The DNA of the CDR3 is TGTGCCAGCAGTATTAGCGGGGGGGCCTTTGCCGTGGAGACCCAGTACTTC. The chain combines TRBV2 with TRBJ2-5; 11 bases are a match to TRBD2. The V gene end was trimmed by 5 bases and the J gene end by 5 bases; junction bases not matched to a gene: 13. The CDR3 has 17 amino acids. CDR1 is SNHLY, CDR2 FYNNEI, per germline.